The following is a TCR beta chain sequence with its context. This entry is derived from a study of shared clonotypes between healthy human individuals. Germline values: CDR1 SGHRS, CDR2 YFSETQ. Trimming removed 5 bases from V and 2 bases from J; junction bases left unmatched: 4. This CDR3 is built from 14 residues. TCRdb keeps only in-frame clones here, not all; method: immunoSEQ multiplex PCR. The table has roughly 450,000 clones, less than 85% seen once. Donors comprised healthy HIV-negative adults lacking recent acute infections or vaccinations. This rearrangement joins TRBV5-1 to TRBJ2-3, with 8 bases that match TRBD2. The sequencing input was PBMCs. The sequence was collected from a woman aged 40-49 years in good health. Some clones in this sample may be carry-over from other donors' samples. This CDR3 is CASRLAGTTDTQYF. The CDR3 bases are TGCGCCAGCAGATTAGCGGGAACCACAGATACGCAGTATTTT. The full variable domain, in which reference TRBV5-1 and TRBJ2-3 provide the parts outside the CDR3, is KAGVTQTPRYLIKTRGQQVTLSCSPISGHRSVSWYQQTPGQGLQFLFEYFSETQRNKGNFPGRFSGRQFSNSRSEMNVSTLELGDSALYLCASRLAGTTDTQYFGPGTRLTVL.